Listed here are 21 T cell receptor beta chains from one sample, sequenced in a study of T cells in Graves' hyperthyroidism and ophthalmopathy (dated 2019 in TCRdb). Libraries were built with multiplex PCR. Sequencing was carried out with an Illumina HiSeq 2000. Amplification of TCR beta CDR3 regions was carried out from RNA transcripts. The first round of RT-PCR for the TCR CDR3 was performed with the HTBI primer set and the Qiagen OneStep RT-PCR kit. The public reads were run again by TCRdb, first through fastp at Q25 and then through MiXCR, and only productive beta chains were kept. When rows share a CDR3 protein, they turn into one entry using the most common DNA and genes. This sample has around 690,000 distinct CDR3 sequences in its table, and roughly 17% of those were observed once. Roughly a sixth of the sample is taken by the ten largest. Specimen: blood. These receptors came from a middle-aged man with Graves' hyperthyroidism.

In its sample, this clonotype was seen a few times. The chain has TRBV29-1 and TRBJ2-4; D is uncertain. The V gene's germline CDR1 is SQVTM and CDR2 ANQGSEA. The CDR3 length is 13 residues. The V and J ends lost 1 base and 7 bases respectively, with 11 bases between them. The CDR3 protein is CSVEAPHANIQYF. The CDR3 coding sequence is TGCAGCGTTGAAGCGCCTCATGCCAACATTCAGTACTTC.

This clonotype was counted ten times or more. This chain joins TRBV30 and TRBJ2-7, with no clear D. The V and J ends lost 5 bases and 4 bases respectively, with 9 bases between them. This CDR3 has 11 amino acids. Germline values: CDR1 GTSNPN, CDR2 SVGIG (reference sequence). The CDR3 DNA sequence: TGTGCCTGGTTGACCATGTACGAGCAGTACTTC. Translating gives CAWLTMYEQYF.

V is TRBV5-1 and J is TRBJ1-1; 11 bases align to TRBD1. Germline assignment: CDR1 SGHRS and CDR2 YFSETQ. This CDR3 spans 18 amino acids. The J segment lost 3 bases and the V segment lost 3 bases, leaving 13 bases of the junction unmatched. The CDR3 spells CASSSLGTGGLWDTEAFF. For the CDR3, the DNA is TGCGCCAGCAGCTCATTGGGGACAGGGGGACTATGGGACACTGAAGCTTTCTTT.

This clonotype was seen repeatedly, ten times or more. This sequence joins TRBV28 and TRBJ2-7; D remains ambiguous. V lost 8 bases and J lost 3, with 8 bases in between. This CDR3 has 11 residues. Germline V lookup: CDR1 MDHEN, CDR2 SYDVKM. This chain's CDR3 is CASEENYEQYF. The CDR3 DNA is TGTGCCAGCGAAGAAAACTACGAGCAGTACTTC.

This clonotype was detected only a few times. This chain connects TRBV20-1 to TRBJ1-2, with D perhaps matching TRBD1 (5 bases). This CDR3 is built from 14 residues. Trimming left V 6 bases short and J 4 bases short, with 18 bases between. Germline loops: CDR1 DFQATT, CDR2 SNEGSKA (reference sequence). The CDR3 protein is CSARDRGGFYGYTF. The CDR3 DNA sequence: TGCAGTGCCCGAGACCGGGGCGGGTTCTATGGCTACACCTTC.

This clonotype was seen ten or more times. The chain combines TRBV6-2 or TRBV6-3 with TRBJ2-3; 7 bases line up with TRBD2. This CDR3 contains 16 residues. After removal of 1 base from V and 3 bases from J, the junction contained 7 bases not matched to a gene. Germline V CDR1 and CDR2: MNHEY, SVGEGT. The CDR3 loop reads CASSYWDGRWTDTQYF. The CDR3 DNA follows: TGTGCCAGCAGTTACTGGGACGGGAGGTGGACAGATACGCAGTATTTT.

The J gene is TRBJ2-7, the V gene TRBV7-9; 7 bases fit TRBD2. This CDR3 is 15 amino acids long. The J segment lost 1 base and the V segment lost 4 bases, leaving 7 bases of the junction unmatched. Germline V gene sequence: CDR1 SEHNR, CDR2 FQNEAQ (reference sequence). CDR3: CASSSPREGSYEQYF. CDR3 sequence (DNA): TGTGCCAGCAGCTCCCCCAGGGAGGGTTCCTACGAGCAGTACTTC. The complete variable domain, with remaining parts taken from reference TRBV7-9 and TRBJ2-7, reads DTGVSQNPRHKITKRGQNVTFRCDPISEHNRLYWYRQTLGQGPEFLTYFQNEAQLEKSRLLSDRFSAERPKGSFSTLEIQRTEQGDSAMYLCASSSPREGSYEQYFGPGTRLTVT.

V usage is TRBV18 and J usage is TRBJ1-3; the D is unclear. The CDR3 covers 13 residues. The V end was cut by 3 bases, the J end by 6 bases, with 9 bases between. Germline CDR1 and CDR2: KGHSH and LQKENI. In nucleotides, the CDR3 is TGTGCCAGCTCACCGCCGAGGGTAAACACCATATATTTT. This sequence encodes CASSPPRVNTIYF.

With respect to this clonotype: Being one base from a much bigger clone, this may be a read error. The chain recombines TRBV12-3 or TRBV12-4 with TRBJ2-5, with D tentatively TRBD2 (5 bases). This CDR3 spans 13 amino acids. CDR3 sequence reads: CASSLPGSEAQYF. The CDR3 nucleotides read TGTGCCAGCAGTTTACCGGGGTCAGAGGCCCAGTACTTC.

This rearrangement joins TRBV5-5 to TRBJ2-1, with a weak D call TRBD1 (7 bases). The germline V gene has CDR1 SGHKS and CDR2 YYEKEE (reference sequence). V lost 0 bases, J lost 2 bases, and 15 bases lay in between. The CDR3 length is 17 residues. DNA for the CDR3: TGTGCCAGCAGCTTGGCCGGGCAGGGGGGTCCCTACAATGAGCAGTTCTTC. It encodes CASSLAGQGGPYNEQFF.

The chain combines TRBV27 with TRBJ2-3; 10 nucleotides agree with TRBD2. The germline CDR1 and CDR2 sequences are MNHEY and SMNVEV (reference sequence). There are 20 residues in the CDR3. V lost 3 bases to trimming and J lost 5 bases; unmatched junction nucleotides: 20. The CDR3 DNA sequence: TGTGCCAGCAGTTTTAGCCTAGCGGGAGTTGGGCGTCCCTCGAAAGATACGCAGTATTTT. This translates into CASSFSLAGVGRPSKDTQYF.

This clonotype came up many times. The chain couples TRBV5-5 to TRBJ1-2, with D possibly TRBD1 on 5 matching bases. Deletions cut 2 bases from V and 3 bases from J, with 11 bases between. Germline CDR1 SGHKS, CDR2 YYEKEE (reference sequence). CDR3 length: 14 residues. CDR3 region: CASSFRVVDYGYTF. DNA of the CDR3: TGTGCCAGCAGCTTCAGGGTGGTGGACTATGGCTACACCTTC.

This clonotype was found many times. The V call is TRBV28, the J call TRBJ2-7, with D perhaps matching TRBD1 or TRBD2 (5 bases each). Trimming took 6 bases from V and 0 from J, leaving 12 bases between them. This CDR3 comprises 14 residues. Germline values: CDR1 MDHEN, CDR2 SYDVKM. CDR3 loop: CASRTLGDSYEQYF. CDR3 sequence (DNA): TGTGCCAGCAGAACCTTGGGGGACTCCTACGAGCAGTACTTC.

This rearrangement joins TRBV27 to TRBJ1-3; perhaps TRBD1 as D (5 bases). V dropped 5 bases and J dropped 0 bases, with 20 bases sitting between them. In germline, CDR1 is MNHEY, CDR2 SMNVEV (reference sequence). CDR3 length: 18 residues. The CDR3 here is CASSRNWGDSRSGNTIYF. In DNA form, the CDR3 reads TGTGCCAGCAGTCGGAATTGGGGGGACTCACGCTCTGGAAACACCATATATTTT.

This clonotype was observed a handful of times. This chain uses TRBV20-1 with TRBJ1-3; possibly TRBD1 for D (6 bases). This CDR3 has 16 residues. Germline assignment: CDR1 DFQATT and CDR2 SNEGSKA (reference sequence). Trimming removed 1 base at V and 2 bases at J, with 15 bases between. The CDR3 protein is CSARGEGQGPGNTIYF. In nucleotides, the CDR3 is TGCAGTGCTAGAGGGGAAGGTCAGGGGCCTGGAAACACCATATATTTT.

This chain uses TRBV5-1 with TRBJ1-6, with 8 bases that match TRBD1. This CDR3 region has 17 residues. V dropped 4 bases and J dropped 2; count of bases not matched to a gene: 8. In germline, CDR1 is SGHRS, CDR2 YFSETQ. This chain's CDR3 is CASSSSGQGAYNSPLHF. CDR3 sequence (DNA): TGCGCCAGCAGCAGCTCCGGACAGGGCGCCTATAATTCACCCCTCCACTTT.

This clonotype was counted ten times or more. The CDR3 coding sequence is TGTGCCACCAGTGAACAGCCCAAGGGGGGAACCTACAATGAGCAGTTCTTC. Translation gives CATSEQPKGGTYNEQFF. The chain recombines TRBV24-1 with TRBJ2-1; either TRBD1 or TRBD2 may fit D (6 bases each). Trimming pared 4 bases from V and 2 bases from J, leaving 17 bases between. The germline gives CDR1 KGHDR, CDR2 SFDVKD. The CDR3 has 17 residues.

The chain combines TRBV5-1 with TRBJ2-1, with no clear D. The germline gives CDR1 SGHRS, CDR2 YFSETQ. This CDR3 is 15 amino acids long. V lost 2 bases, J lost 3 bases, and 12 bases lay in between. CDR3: CASSFELGFYNEQFF. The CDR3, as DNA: TGCGCCAGCAGCTTTGAGCTGGGATTCTACAATGAGCAGTTCTTC.

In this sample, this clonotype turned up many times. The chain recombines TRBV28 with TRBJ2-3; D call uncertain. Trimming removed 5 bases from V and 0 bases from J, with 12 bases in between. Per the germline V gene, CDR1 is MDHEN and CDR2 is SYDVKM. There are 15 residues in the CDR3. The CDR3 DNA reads TGTGCCAGCAGTACGGCTACTCCTAGCACAGATACGCAGTATTTT. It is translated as CASSTATPSTDTQYF.

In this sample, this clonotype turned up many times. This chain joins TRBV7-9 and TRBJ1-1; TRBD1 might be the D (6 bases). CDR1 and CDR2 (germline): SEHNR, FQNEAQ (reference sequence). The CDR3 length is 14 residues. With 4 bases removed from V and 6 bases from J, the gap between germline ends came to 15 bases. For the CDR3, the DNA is TGTGCCAGCAGCTCTGGCAGGGGACGGGCTGAAGCTTTCTTT. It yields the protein CASSSGRGRAEAFF.

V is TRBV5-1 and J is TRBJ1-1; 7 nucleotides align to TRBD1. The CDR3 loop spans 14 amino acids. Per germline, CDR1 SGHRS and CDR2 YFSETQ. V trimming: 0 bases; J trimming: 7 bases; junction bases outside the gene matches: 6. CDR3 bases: TGCGCCAGCAGCTTGGCGACAGGGAAAAGTGAAGCTTTCTTT. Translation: CASSLATGKSEAFF.